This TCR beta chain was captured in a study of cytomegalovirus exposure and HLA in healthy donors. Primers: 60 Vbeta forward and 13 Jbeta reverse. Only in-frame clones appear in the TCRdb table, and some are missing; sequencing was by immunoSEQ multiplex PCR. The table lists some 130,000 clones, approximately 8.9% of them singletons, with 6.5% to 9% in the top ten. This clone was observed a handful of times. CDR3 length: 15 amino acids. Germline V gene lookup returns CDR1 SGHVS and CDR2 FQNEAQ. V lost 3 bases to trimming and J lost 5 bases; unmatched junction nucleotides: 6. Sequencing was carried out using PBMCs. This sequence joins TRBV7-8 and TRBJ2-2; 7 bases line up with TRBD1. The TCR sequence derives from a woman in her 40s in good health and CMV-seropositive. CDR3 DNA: TGTGCCAGCAGCTTCGACAGGGCAGTGACCGGGGAGCTGTTTTTT. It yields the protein CASSFDRAVTGELFF.